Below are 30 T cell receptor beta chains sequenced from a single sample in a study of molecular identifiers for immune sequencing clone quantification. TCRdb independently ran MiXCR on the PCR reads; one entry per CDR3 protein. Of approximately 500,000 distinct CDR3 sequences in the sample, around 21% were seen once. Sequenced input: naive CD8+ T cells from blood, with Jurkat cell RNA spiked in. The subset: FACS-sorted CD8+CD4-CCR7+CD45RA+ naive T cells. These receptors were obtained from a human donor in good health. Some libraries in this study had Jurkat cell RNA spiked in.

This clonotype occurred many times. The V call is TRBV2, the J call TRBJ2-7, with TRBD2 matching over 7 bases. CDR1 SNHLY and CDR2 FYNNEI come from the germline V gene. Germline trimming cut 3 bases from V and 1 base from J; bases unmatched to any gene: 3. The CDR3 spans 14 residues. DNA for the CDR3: TGTGCCAGCAGTGAGGGCGGGAGTTCCTACGAGCAGTACTTC. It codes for CASSEGGSSYEQYF.

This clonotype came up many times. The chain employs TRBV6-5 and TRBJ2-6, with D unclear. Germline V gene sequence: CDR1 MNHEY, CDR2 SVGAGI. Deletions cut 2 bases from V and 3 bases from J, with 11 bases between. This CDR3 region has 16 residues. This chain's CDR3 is CASSYIPFIGANVLTF. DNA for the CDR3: TGTGCCAGCAGTTACATCCCCTTTATTGGGGCCAACGTCCTGACTTTC.

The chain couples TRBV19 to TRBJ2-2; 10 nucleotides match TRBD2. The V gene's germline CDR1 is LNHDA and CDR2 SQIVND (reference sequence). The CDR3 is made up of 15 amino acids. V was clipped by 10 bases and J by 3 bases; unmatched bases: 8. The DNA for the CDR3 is TGTGCCACCTCAACGGGACTAGCGTACACCGGGGAGCTGTTTTTT. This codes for CATSTGLAYTGELFF.

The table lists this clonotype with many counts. CDR3 amino acids: CASSWGVAVHDTQYF. The CDR3 DNA reads as TGCGCCAGCAGCTGGGGAGTAGCGGTTCACGATACGCAGTATTTT. J is TRBJ2-3 and V is TRBV5-1, with D perhaps TRBD2 (6 bases). CDR3 length: 15 amino acids. V lost 3 bases to trimming and J lost 6 bases, with 17 bases between them. Germline values: CDR1 SGHRS, CDR2 YFSETQ. The complete variable domain, with remaining parts taken from reference TRBV5-1 and TRBJ2-3, reads KAGVTQTPRYLIKTRGQQVTLSCSPISGHRSVSWYQQTPGQGLQFLFEYFSETQRNKGNFPGRFSGRQFSNSRSEMNVSTLELGDSALYLCASSWGVAVHDTQYFGPGTRLTVL.

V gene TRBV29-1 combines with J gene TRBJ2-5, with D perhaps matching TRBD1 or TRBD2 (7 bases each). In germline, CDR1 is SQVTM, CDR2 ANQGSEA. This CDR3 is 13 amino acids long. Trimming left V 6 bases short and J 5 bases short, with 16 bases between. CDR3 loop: CSVQGGAGETQYF. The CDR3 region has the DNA TGCAGCGTCCAGGGGGGGGCCGGGGAGACCCAGTACTTC. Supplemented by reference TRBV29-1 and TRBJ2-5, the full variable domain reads SAVISQKPSRDICQRGTSLTIQCQVDSQVTMMFWYRQQPGQSLTLIATANQGSEATYESGFVIDKFPISRPNLTFSTLTVSNMSPEDSSIYLCSVQGGAGETQYFGPGTRLLVL.

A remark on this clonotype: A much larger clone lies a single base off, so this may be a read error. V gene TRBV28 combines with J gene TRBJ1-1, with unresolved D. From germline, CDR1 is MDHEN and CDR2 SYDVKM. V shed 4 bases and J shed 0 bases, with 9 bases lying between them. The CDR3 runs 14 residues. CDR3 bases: TGTGCCAGCAGTTGGATACTCTTGAACACTGAAGCTTTCTTT. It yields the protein CASSWILLNTEAFF.

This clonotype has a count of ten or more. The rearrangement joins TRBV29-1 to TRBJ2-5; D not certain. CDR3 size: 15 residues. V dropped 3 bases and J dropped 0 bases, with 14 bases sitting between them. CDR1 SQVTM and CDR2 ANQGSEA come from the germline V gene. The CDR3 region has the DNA TGCAGCGTTGACGGTCAGAAAGAATACCAAGAGACCCAGTACTTC. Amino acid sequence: CSVDGQKEYQETQYF.

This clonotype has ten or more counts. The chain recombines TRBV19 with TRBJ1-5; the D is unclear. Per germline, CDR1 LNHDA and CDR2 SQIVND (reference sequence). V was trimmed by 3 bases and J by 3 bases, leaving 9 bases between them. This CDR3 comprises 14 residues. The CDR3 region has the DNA TGTGCCAGTAGTATGCTGTGGGACAATCAGCCCCAGCATTTT. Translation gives CASSMLWDNQPQHF. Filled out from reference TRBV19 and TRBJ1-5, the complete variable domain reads DGGITQSPKYLFRKEGQNVTLSCEQNLNHDAMYWYRQDPGQGLRLIYYSQIVNDFQKGDIAEGYSVSREKKESFPLTVTSAQKNPTAFYLCASSMLWDNQPQHFGDGTRLSIL.

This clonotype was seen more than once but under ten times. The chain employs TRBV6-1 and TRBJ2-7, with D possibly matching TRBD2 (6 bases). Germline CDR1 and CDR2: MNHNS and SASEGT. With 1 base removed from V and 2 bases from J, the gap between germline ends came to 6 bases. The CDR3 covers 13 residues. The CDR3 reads CASSEGGTYEQYF. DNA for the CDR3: TGTGCCAGCAGTGAAGGCGGGACCTACGAGCAGTACTTC.

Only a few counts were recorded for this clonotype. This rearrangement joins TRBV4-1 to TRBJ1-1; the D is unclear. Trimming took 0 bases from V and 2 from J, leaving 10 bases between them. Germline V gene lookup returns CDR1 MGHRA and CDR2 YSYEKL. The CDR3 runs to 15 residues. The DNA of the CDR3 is TGCGCCAGCAGCCAAGATTGGGGAGGTAACACTGAAGCTTTCTTT. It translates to CASSQDWGGNTEAFF.

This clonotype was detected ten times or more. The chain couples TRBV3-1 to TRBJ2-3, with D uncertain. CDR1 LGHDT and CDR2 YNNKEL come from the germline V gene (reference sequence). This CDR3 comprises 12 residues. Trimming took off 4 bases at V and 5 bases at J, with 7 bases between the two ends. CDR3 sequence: CASSPFKDTQYF. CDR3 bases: TGTGCCAGCAGCCCATTTAAAGATACGCAGTATTTT.

The CDR3 sequence: CSARSLSCGQRETDTQYF. The CDR3 bases are TGCAGTGCTAGGAGTTTATCGTGTGGACAGCGGGAGACAGATACGCAGTATTTT. The J gene is TRBJ2-3, the V gene TRBV20-1; 8 bases fit TRBD2. Trimming removed 3 bases from V and 3 bases from J; junction bases left unmatched: 17. The CDR3 runs to 18 residues. Germline CDR1 DFQATT, CDR2 SNEGSKA (reference sequence).

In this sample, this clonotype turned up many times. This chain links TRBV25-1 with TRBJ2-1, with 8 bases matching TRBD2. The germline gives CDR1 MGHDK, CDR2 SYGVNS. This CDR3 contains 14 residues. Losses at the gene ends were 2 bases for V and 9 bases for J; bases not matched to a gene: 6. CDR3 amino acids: CASSEDGRGVEQFF. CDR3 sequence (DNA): TGTGCCAGCAGTGAAGACGGGAGGGGGGTTGAGCAGTTCTTC.

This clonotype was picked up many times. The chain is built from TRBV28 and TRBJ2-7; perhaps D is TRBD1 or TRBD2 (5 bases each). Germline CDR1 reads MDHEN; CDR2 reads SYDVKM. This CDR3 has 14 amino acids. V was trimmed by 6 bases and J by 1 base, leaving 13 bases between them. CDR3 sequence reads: CASSSRGTSYEQYF. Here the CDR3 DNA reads TGTGCCAGCAGCTCGAGGGGCACTTCCTACGAGCAGTACTTC.

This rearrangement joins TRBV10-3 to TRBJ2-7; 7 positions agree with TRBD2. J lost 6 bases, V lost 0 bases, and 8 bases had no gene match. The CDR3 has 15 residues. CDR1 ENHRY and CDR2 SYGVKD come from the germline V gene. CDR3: CAISESASGIVEQYF. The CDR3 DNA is TGTGCCATCAGTGAGTCGGCAAGCGGGATTGTCGAGCAGTACTTC.

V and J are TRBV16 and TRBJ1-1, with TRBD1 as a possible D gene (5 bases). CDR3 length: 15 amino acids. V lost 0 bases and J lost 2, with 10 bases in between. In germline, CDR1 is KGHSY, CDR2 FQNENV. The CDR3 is CASSQSGQGNTEAFF. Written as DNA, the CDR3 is TGTGCCAGCAGCCAATCTGGGCAGGGAAACACTGAAGCTTTCTTT.

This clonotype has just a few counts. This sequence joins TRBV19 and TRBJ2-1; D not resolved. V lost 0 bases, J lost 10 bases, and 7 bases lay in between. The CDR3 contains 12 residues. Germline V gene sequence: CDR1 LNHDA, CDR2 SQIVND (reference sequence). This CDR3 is CASSIDVREQFF. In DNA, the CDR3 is TGTGCCAGTAGTATAGATGTACGGGAGCAGTTCTTC. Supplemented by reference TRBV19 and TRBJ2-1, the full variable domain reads DGGITQSPKYLFRKEGQNVTLSCEQNLNHDAMYWYRQDPGQGLRLIYYSQIVNDFQKGDIAEGYSVSREKKESFPLTVTSAQKNPTAFYLCASSIDVREQFFGPGTRLTVL.

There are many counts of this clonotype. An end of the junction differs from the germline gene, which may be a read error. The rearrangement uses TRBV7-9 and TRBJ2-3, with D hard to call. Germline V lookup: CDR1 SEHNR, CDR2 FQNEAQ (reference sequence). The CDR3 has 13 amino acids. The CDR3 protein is CASSLGLTDTQYF. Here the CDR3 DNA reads TGCGCCAGCAGCCTTGGGTTGACAGATACGCAGTATTTT. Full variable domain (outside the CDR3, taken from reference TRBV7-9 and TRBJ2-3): DTGVSQNPRHKITKRGQNVTFRCDPISEHNRLYWYRQTLGQGPEFLTYFQNEAQLEKSRLLSDRFSAERPKGSFSTLEIQRTEQGDSAMYLCASSLGLTDTQYFGPGTRLTVL.

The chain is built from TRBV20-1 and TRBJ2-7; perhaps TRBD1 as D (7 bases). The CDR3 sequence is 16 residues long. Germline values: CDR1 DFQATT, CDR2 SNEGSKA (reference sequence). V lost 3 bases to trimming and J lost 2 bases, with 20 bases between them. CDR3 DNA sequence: TGCAGTGCTAGCCAAATCCCGGGACAGCGGGCCTACGAGCAGTACTTC. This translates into CSASQIPGQRAYEQYF.

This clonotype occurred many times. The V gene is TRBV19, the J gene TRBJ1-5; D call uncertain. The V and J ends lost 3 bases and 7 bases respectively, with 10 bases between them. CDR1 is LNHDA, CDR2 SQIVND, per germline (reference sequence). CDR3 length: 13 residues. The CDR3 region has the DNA TGTGCCAGTAGTATCCGGGGAGGCCAGCCCCAGCATTTT. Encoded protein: CASSIRGGQPQHF.

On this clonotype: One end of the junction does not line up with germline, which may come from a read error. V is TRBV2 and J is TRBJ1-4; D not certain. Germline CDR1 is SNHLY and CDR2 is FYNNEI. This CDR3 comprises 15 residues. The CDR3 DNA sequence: TGTGCCAGCAGTCTTTACACGGCAACTAATGAAAAACTGCTTTTT. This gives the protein CASSLYTATNEKLLF.

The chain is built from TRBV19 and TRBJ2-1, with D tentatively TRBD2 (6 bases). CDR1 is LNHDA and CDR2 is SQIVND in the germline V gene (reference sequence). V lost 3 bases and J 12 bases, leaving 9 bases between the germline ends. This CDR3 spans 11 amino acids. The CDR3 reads CASSIGGWQFF. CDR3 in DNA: TGTGCCAGTAGTATTGGAGGGTGGCAGTTCTTC.

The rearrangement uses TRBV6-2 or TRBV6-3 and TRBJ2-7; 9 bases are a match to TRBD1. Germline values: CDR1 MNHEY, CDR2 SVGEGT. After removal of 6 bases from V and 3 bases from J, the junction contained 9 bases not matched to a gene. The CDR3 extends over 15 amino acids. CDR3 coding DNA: TGTGCCAGCAGACCCCTACGACAGGGGGTCTACGAGCAGTACTTC. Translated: CASRPLRQGVYEQYF.

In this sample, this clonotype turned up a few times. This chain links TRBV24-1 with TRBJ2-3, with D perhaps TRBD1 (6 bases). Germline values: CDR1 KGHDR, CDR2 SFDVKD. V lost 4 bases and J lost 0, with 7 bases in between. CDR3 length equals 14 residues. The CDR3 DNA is TGTGCCACCAGTGACAGGGGTAGCACAGATACGCAGTATTTT. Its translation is CATSDRGSTDTQYF.

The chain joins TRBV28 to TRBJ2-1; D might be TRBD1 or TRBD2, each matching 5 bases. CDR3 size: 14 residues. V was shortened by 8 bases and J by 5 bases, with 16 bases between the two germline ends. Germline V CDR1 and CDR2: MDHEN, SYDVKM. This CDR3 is CASGLGTYHNEQFF. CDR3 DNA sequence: TGTGCCAGCGGATTGGGGACCTACCACAATGAGCAGTTCTTC.

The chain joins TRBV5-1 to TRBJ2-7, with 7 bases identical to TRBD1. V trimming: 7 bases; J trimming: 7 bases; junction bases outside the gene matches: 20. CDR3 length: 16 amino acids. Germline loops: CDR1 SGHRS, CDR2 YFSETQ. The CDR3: CASSYPLGQGVGEQYF. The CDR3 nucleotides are TGCGCCAGCTCCTATCCCCTAGGGCAGGGGGTAGGGGAGCAGTACTTC.

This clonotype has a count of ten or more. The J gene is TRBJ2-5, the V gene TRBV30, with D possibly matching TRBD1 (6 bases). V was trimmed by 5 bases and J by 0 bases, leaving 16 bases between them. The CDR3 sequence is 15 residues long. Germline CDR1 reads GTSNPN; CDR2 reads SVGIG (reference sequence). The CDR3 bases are TGTGCCTGGGTGGGCCCCGGGACACACCAAGAGACCCAGTACTTC. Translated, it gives CAWVGPGTHQETQYF.

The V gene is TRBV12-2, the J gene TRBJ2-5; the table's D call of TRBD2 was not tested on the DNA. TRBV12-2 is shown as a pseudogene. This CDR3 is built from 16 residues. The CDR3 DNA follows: TGTGCAAGTCGCTTACCGCATAAGGCGGGGAAAGAGACCCAGTACTTC. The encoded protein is CASRLPHKAGKETQYF.

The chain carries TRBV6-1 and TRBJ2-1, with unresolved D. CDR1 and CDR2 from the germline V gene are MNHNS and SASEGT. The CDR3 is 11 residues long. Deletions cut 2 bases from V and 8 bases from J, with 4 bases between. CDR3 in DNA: TGTGCCAGCAGTGAAATCTATGAGCAGTTCTTC. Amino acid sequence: CASSEIYEQFF.

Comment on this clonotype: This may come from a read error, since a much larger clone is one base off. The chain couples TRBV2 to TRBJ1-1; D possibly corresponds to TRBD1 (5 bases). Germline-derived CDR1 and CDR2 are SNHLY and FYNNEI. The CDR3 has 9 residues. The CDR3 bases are TGTACGGGGGGCACTGAAGCTTTCTTT. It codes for CTGGTEAFF.